This T cell receptor (beta chain) was obtained from a study of PD-L1 blockade in urothelial cancer. Study at large: Blood was evaluated 3 weeks (second dose) and 6 weeks after therapy began. Blood gave a median around 150,000 T cells.

Profiling relied on immunoSEQ multiplex PCR, and the TCRdb table lists in-frame clones only, not all of them. The sample carries about 88,000 clones, 89% recorded once. Time point in this sample: pretreatment peripheral blood. The patients' disease, urothelial carcinoma, was locally advanced or metastatic. The CDR3 is 14 residues long. Germline values: CDR1 LNHDA, CDR2 SQIVND (reference sequence). Trimming cost V 6 bases and J 6 bases; bases outside gene matches: 5. The TCR sequence derives from a woman aged 80 or older with urothelial cancer. The chain employs TRBV19 and TRBJ1-1; TRBD1 aligns across 12 bases. The starting material was PBMCs, obtained around atezolizumab (anti-PD-L1) treatment. The CDR3 protein is CASREGTGGSEAFF. The CDR3 DNA reads TGTGCCAGTAGAGAGGGGACAGGGGGCTCTGAAGCTTTCTTT. Full variable domain (rest looked up from reference TRBV19 and TRBJ1-1): DGGITQSPKYLFRKEGQNVTLSCEQNLNHDAMYWYRQDPGQGLRLIYYSQIVNDFQKGDIAEGYSVSREKKESFPLTVTSAQKNPTAFYLCASREGTGGSEAFFGQGTRLTVV.